A single sample is the source of the 5 T cell receptor beta chains below, sequenced in a study of OX40 agonist ivuxolimab in advanced cancers. The library was built by means of the immunoSEQ multiplex PCR assay. As stored in TCRdb, this immuneACCESS dataset retains in-frame rearrangements with V and J assigned. A fraction of the clones does not appear; measured against another copy, unresolved V genes explain less than half of the discrepancy, and the remainder lacks a known reason. The sample has over 95,000 clones on record, 90% to 95% of them singletons. The ten most abundant clones make up around 0.3% of the sample. Sequencing used CD4+ or CD8+ T cells sorted from blood, obtained in a trial of the OX40 agonist ivuxolimab. The receptors were sampled from an adult with an advanced solid tumor such as melanoma, head and neck, liver or kidney cancer.

This sequence joins TRBV15 and TRBJ2-7; 9 nucleotides line up with TRBD1. Losses at the gene ends were 0 bases for V and 3 bases for J; bases not matched to a gene: 6. The CDR3 extends over 16 amino acids. The V gene's germline CDR1 is LNHNV and CDR2 YYDKDF (reference sequence). This chain's CDR3 is CATSRESGTGSYEQYF. Written as DNA, the CDR3 is TGTGCCACCAGCAGAGAGTCCGGGACAGGGAGCTACGAGCAGTACTTC.

The chain links TRBV5-6 to TRBJ2-1; 11 bases are shared with TRBD2. The CDR3 extends over 16 amino acids. V lost 4 bases, J lost 0 bases, and 3 bases stayed unmatched. Germline assignment: CDR1 SGHDT and CDR2 YYEEEE. This CDR3 is CASSRLAGSSYNEQFF. The DNA for the CDR3 is TGTGCCAGCAGCAGACTAGCGGGGAGCTCCTACAATGAGCAGTTCTTC. Combining the CDR3 with reference TRBV5-6 and TRBJ2-1 gives the whole variable domain DAGVTQSPTHLIKTRGQQVTLRCSPKSGHDTVSWYQQALGQGPQFIFQYYEEEERQRGNFPDRFSGHQFPNYSSELNVNALLLGDSALYLCASSRLAGSSYNEQFFGPGTRLTVL.

This clone was seen only once. The chain is built from TRBV4-3 and TRBJ2-2; 8 bases line up with TRBD2. Looked up from germline, CDR1 is LGHNA and CDR2 is YSLEER. With 1 base clipped from V and 0 bases from J, the junction kept 7 bases outside the gene matches. The CDR3 is made up of 18 amino acids. In DNA, the CDR3 is TGCGCCAGCAGCCAAGCGCTAGCGGGTGGGACGAACACCGGGGAGCTGTTTTTT. This encodes CASSQALAGGTNTGELFF.

This chain uses TRBV6-4 with TRBJ1-5; tentative D call: TRBD1 (5 bases). The CDR3 spans 13 residues. V dropped 6 bases and J dropped 6 bases, with 12 bases sitting between them. Germline V gene sequence: CDR1 MRHNA, CDR2 SNTAGT. The CDR3 reads CASSADGGQPQHF. In DNA, the CDR3 is TGTGCCAGCAGCGCAGACGGGGGTCAGCCCCAGCATTTT.

The V gene is TRBV28, the J gene TRBJ2-1, with D unclear. The CDR3 totals 14 residues. Per the germline V gene, CDR1 is MDHEN and CDR2 is SYDVKM. Trimming took 6 bases from V and 3 from J, leaving 12 bases between them. CDR3 coding DNA: TGTGCCAGCAGACTAATGTGGGGCTACAATGAGCAGTTCTTC. It is translated as CASRLMWGYNEQFF.